One and the same sample provided the 20 T cell receptor beta chains below, sequenced in a study of T cells in women clearing cervical HPV infection. Profiled with immunoSEQ multiplex PCR; TCRdb holds only in-frame clones, not every one. The sample table includes under 20,000 clones. The source material was blood buffy coat. These receptors all come from a woman aged 18 to 75 with a cervical HPV16 infection that either progressed to CIN3+ or cleared (not recorded which).

CDR3 DNA, as far as it was read: TGCAGCGCATCCTTTGCGAGCGGTAGCCGGGAG. It yields the protein CSASFASGSRE. The entire CDR3 protein reads CSASFASGSRELFF. V usage is TRBV29-1 and J usage is TRBJ2-2, with D perhaps matching TRBD2 (5 bases). With the read ending 3 residues before the CDR3 end, the germline J gene is used to fill in that end. V lost 7 bases and J 9 bases, leaving 21 bases between the germline ends. Per the germline V gene, CDR1 is SQVTM and CDR2 is ANQGSEA. The CDR3 contains 14 residues.

As concerns this clone: The read finishes 3 residues shy of the CDR3 end, and the germline J gene is used to complete it. The genes are TRBV7-2 and TRBJ1-5; D might be TRBD1 (6 bases). The V and J ends lost 5 bases and 4 bases respectively, with 15 bases between them. Germline CDR1 and CDR2: SGHTA and FQGNSA. The CDR3 has 15 amino acids. The CDR3 is CASSPVGQNNQPQHF. The sequenced CDR3 bases are TGTGCCAGCAGCCCAGTCGGACAGAATAATCAGCCC.

Points on this clone: The read comes to an end 3 residues before the CDR3 does, leaving the germline J gene to fill in the end. The chain uses TRBV20-1 and TRBJ2-3; 9 bases are shared with TRBD2. Losses at the gene ends were 1 base for V and 1 base for J; bases not matched to a gene: 6. The CDR3 sequence is 16 residues long. Germline V gene lookup returns CDR1 DFQATT and CDR2 SNEGSKA (reference sequence). The CDR3 bases that were read are TGCAGTGCTAGAGGGATCTTAGCGGGGGGCACAGATACG. This translates into CSARGILAGGTDT. The full-length CDR3 reads as CSARGILAGGTDTQYF.

Comment on this clone: From the germline J gene comes the end of the CDR3, since the read stops 3 residues before it. The V gene is TRBV30, the J gene TRBJ2-2; 12 bases line up with TRBD2. CDR1 GTSNPN and CDR2 SVGIG come from the germline V gene (reference sequence). V shed 0 bases, J shed 5 bases, and the junction held 13 bases outside the gene matches. The CDR3 length is 19 residues. CDR3 sequence reads: CAWSVIVLAGGSRTGELFF. The sequenced CDR3 bases are TGTGCCTGGAGTGTTATCGTTCTAGCGGGGGGGAGTCGTACCGGGGAG.

Worth noting for this clone: The read falls 3 residues short of the CDR3 end, and the missing part is taken from the germline J gene. The chain combines TRBV5-1 with TRBJ2-2, with 8 bases matching TRBD2. This CDR3 is built from 17 residues. Germline loops: CDR1 SGHRS, CDR2 YFSETQ. The V gene end was trimmed by 0 bases and the J gene end by 3 bases; junction bases not matched to a gene: 7. CDR3 protein: CASSLDAGGGYTGELFF. The DNA read from the CDR3 is TGCGCCAGCAGCTTGGATGCGGGGGGCGGCTACACCGGGGAG.

This clone ranks as medium-sized in terms of frequency. The read stops 3 residues short of the end of the CDR3; the missing end is completed from the germline J gene. V usage is TRBV2 and J usage is TRBJ2-5; 14 positions match TRBD2. The CDR3 has 14 residues. Germline assignment: CDR1 SNHLY and CDR2 FYNNEI. Germline trimming cut 8 bases from V and 4 bases from J; bases unmatched to any gene: 3. CDR3 sequence reads: CASGLAGGRETQYF. CDR3 bases read: TGTGCCAGCGGACTAGCGGGGGGACGAGAGACC.

For this clone: The read finishes 3 residues shy of the CDR3 end, and the germline J gene is used to complete it. This chain joins TRBV18 and TRBJ2-7, with D perhaps TRBD1 (6 bases). Between the trimmed V and J ends, which lost 5 bases and 1 base, there was a span of 9 bases. Germline V lookup: CDR1 KGHSH, CDR2 LQKENI. The CDR3 has 13 residues. The CDR3 here is CASSAGQSYEQYF. The CDR3 bases that were read are TGTGCCAGCTCAGCCGGACAGTCCTACGAG.

The CDR3 is CASRGLYNEQFF. The CDR3 bases that were read are TGTGCCAGCAGAGGGTTATACAATGAG. The chain is built from TRBV2 and TRBJ2-1; D gene unclear. The CDR3 goes on 3 residues after the read ends, and that part is filled in from the germline J gene. The CDR3 totals 12 residues. Trimming cost V 6 bases and J 4 bases, with 7 bases left between them. CDR1 is SNHLY, CDR2 FYNNEI, per germline.

To note about this clone: The read comes to an end 3 residues before the CDR3 does, leaving the germline J gene to fill in the end. The V gene is TRBV7-2, the J gene TRBJ1-2; 7 bases agree with TRBD1. This CDR3 contains 15 residues. Germline assignment: CDR1 SGHTA and CDR2 FQGNSA. Trimming at V came to 5 bases and at J to 0 bases, leaving 6 bases not matched to a gene. CDR3: CASSLSGTANYGYTF. The CDR3 DNA, read in part, is TGTGCCAGCAGCCTTTCCGGGACAGCTAACTATGGC.

About this clone: The missing CDR3 end, 3 residues past where the read stops, is filled in from the germline J gene. The rearrangement uses TRBV20-1 and TRBJ2-1; 8 positions match TRBD1. The CDR3 length is 18 residues. The ends lost 2 bases at V and 4 bases at J; junction bases unmatched: 16. The germline V gene has CDR1 DFQATT and CDR2 SNEGSKA (reference sequence). The sequenced CDR3 bases are TGCAGTGCTAGACCAACCCCCGCACAGGGGGTAAGGTACAATGAG. Amino acid sequence: CSARPTPAQGVRYNE. The whole CDR3 protein is CSARPTPAQGVRYNEQFF.

Concerning this clone itself: The observed sequence ends 3 residues before the CDR3 terminus, with the missing tail filled in from the germline J gene. The chain links TRBV12-3 or TRBV12-4 to TRBJ2-3; D is possibly TRBD2 (5 bases). V was shortened by 5 bases and J by 2 bases, with 17 bases between the two germline ends. This CDR3 has 16 residues. The CDR3 region is CASSPLSGLATDTQYF. CDR3 bases read: TGTGCCAGCAGTCCACTTTCGGGGTTAGCCACAGATACG.

A remark on this clone: The sequenced fragment ends 3 residues before the CDR3 boundary, so the rest is inferred from the germline J gene. The chain has TRBV6-1 and TRBJ1-2, with 7 bases aligning to TRBD1. In germline, CDR1 is MNHNS, CDR2 SASEGT. This CDR3 spans 12 amino acids. CDR3 DNA, as far as it was read: TGTGCCAGCAGTGCGACAGGGATCGGC. Translation gives CASSATGIG. The CDR3, in full, reads CASSATGIGYTF.

About this clone: The read finishes 3 residues shy of the CDR3 end, and the germline J gene is used to complete it. The chain has TRBV5-4 and TRBJ1-2, with no clear D. CDR1 is SGHNT, CDR2 YYREEE, per germline (reference sequence). The V end lost 6 bases, the J end lost 5 bases, and 17 bases lay between the germline ends. The CDR3 spans 14 residues. The CDR3 bases that were read are TGTGCCAGCACGACTAACGCGGAATTTTATGGC. This codes for CASTTNAEFYG. In full, the CDR3 reads CASTTNAEFYGYTF.

To note about this clone: The CDR3 goes on 3 residues after the read ends, and that part is filled in from the germline J gene. The chain combines TRBV7-3 with TRBJ2-2; 7 positions agree with TRBD2. Germline V gives CDR1 SGHTA, CDR2 FQGTGA. Trimming took 3 bases from V and 5 from J; bases not matched to a gene: 3. The CDR3 covers 14 residues. The covered CDR3 bases are TGTGCCAGCAGCTTGTGGGGGGGGACCGGGGAG. Its translation is CASSLWGGTGE. The whole CDR3 protein is CASSLWGGTGELFF.

About this clone: The read falls 3 residues short of the CDR3 end, and the missing part is taken from the germline J gene. This chain connects TRBV18 to TRBJ2-5; D is possibly TRBD1 (5 bases). This CDR3 has 18 residues. Germline CDR1 is KGHSH and CDR2 is LQKENI. Trimming stripped 3 bases from V and 2 bases from J, with 22 bases between. Partial CDR3 DNA: TGTGCCAGCTCACCGATTTTCGGCGCCGACAGCGCTCAAGAGACC. Translated, it gives CASSPIFGADSAQET. The entire CDR3 protein reads CASSPIFGADSAQETQYF.

As to this clone: The read ends 3 residues before the CDR3 terminus; that terminus is restored from the germline J gene. The rearrangement links TRBV20-1 to TRBJ2-5; 9 bases are shared with TRBD2. The CDR3 runs to 14 residues. J lost 3 bases, V lost 0 bases, and 2 bases had no gene match. Per germline, CDR1 DFQATT and CDR2 SNEGSKA (reference sequence). Incomplete CDR3 DNA: TGCAGTGCTAGAGACGCTAGCGGGAAAGAGACC. Translating gives CSARDASGKET. The whole CDR3 reads CSARDASGKETQYF.

On this clone itself: The read halts 3 residues ahead of the CDR3 end, with the missing end drawn from the germline J gene. The V call is TRBV30, the J call TRBJ1-6, with 7 bases that match TRBD1. The V segment lost 4 bases and the J segment 6 bases; nucleotides outside the gene matches: 3. The CDR3 extends over 13 amino acids. Germline CDR1 reads GTSNPN; CDR2 reads SVGIG (reference sequence). The CDR3 is CAWTGTANSPLHF. The covered CDR3 bases are TGTGCCTGGACCGGGACAGCTAATTCACCC.

This clone registers medium-sized (0.01 to 0.1%) by frequency. Read sequence stops 3 residues before the CDR3 end, and the germline J gene provides the missing end. The rearrangement uses TRBV18 and TRBJ1-1; the D is unclear. The CDR3 loop spans 14 amino acids. V lost 3 bases and J 3 bases, leaving 11 bases between the germline ends. CDR1 is KGHSH and CDR2 is LQKENI in the germline V gene. CDR3 amino acids: CASSPAGLDTEAFF. The CDR3 bases that were read are TGTGCCAGCTCACCTGCAGGATTGGACACTGAA. The variable domain in full, with the rest retrieved from reference TRBV18 and TRBJ1-1, is NAGVMQNPRHLVRRRGQEARLRCSPMKGHSHVYWYRQLPEEGLKFMVYLQKENIIDESGMPKERFSAEFPKEGPSILRIQQVVRGDSAAYFCASSPAGLDTEAFFGQGTRLTVV.

Comment on this clone: The sequenced fragment ends 3 residues before the CDR3 boundary, so the rest is inferred from the germline J gene. This sequence joins TRBV10-3 and TRBJ2-7; D possibly corresponds to TRBD1 (8 bases). Trimming left V 10 bases short and J 4 bases short, with 14 bases between. The CDR3 loop spans 12 amino acids. CDR1 and CDR2 from the germline V gene are ENHRY and SYGVKD. The CDR3 region is CATTQGGYEQYF. Partial CDR3 DNA: TGTGCCACCACACAGGGGGGGTACGAG.

With respect to this clone: The sequenced fragment ends 3 residues before the CDR3 boundary, so the rest is inferred from the germline J gene. The rearrangement links TRBV19 to TRBJ1-5, with D possibly TRBD1 on 6 matching bases. The CDR3 has 18 amino acids. The ends were cut back, 0 bases at V and 0 bases at J, with 15 bases in the middle. CDR1 and CDR2 from the germline V gene are LNHDA and SQIVND (reference sequence). CDR3 DNA (partial): TGTGCCAGTAGTATAGAGGCCAGGGGCGCTTATAGCAATCAGCCC. Protein sequence: CASSIEARGAYSNQP. In full, the CDR3 reads CASSIEARGAYSNQPQHF.